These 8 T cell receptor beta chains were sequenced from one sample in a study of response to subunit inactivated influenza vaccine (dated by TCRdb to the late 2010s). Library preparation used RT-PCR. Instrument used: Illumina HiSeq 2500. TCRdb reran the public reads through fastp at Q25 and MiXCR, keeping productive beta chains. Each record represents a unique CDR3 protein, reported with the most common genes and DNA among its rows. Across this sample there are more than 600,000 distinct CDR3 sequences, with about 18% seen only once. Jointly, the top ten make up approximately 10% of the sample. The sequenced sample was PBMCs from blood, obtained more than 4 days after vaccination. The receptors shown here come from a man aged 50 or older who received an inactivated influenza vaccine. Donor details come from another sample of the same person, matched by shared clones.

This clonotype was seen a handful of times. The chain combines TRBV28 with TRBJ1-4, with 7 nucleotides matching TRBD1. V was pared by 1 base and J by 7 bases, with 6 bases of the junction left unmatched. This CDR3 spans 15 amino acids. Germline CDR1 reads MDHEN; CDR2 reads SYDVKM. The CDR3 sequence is CASSLSAQGGEKLFF. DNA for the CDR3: TGTGCCAGCAGTTTATCGGCGCAGGGGGGTGAAAAACTGTTTTTT.

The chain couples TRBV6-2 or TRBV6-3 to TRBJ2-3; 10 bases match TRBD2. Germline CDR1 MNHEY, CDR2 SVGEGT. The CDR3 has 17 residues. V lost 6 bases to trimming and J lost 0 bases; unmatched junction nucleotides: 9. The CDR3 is CASRTGLARTSTDTQYF. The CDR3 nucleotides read TGTGCCAGCAGAACGGGACTAGCGAGAACTAGCACAGATACGCAGTATTTT.

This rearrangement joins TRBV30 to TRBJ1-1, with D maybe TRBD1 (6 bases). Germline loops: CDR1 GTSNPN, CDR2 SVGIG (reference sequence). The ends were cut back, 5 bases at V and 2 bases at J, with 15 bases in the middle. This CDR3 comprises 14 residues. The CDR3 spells CAWGGTGSNTEAFF. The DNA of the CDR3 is TGTGCCTGGGGAGGTACAGGGTCTAACACTGAAGCTTTCTTT.

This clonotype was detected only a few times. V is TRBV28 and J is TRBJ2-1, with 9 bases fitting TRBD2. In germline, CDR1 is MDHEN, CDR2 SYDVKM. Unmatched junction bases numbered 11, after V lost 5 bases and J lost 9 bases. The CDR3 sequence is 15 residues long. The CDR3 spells CASSQTGRGGSEQFF. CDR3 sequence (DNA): TGTGCCAGCAGTCAAACTGGGCGGGGGGGCAGTGAGCAGTTCTTC.

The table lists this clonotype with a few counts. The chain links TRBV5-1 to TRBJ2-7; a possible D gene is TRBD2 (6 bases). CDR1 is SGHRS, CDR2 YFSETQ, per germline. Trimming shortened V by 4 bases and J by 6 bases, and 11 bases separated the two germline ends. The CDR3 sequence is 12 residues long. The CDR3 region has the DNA TGCGCCAGCAGCCCCGTGGGGGGCGAGCAGTACTTC. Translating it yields CASSPVGGEQYF.

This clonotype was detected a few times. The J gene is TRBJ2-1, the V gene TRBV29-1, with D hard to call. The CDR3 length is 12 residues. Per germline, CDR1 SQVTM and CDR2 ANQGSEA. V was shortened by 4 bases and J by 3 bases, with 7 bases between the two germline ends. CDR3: CSVVGSYNEQFF. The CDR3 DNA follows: TGCAGCGTTGTGGGCAGCTACAATGAGCAGTTCTTC.

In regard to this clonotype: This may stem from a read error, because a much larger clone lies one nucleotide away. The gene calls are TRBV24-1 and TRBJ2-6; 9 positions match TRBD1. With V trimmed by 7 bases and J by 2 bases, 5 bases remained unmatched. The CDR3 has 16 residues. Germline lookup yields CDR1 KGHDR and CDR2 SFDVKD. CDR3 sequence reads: CATRPGTGPGANVLTF. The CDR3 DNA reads TGTGCCACCAGACCGGGGACAGGGCCTGGGGCCAACGTCCTGACTTTC.

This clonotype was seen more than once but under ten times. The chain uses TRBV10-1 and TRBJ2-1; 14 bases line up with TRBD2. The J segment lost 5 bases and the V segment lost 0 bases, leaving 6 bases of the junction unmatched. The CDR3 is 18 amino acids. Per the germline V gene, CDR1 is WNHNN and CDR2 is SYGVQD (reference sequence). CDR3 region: CASSESPGLAGGHNEQFF. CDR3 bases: TGCGCCAGCAGTGAGTCGCCAGGACTAGCGGGGGGACACAATGAGCAGTTCTTC.